Each of the 4 T cell receptor beta chains below was sequenced from the same sample in a study of T cells in localized non-small cell lung cancer. The data were produced by immunoSEQ multiplex PCR, yet TCRdb's version contains in-frame clones alone and is incomplete. The profile covers about 24,000 clones, with 84% appearing a single time and about 4.4% taken by the ten largest. The sample here was PBMCs, taken before any cancer treatment. These receptors all come from a man aged 35 to 69 with stage II lung adenocarcinoma.

This chain uses TRBV11-1 with TRBJ1-1, with a tentative D call TRBD1 (6 bases). V was trimmed by 5 bases and J by 4 bases, leaving 14 bases between them. Germline V gene sequence: CDR1 SGHAT, CDR2 FQDESV (reference sequence). There are 14 residues in the CDR3. CDR3 DNA sequence: TGTGCCAGCAGCCCCCAACAGGGTCCCACTGAAGCTTTCTTT. The encoded protein is CASSPQQGPTEAFF.

This chain uses TRBV6-5 with TRBJ1-2, with D unresolved. Trimming pared 4 bases from V and 7 bases from J, leaving 16 bases between. Looked up from germline, CDR1 is MNHEY and CDR2 is SVGAGI. CDR3 length: 14 residues. The CDR3 region has the DNA TGTGCCAGCAGTTCCCCGGACCTACGGGGTGGCTACACCTTC. Residues: CASSSPDLRGGYTF.

The chain carries TRBV11-2 and TRBJ2-7; 10 nucleotides match TRBD2. This CDR3 has 15 residues. Trimming removed 4 bases from V and 3 bases from J; junction bases left unmatched: 6. Germline CDR1 and CDR2: SGHAT and FQNNGV. Here the CDR3 DNA reads TGTGCCAGCAGCTATAGGACTAGCGGAGGCTACGAGCAGTACTTC. Translated, it gives CASSYRTSGGYEQYF. The full variable domain, in which reference TRBV11-2 and TRBJ2-7 provide the parts outside the CDR3, is EAGVAQSPRYKIIEKRQSVAFWCNPISGHATLYWYQQILGQGPKLLIQFQNNGVVDDSQLPKDRFSAERLKGVDSTLKIQPAKLEDSAVYLCASSYRTSGGYEQYFGPGTRLTVT.

The rearrangement links TRBV18 to TRBJ2-7; tentative D call: TRBD1 (5 bases). CDR1 KGHSH and CDR2 LQKENI come from the germline V gene. This CDR3 region has 14 residues. V was pared by 3 bases and J by 3 bases, with 12 bases between. The CDR3 DNA reads TGTGCCAGCTCACCGCTCGACAGTGTCTACGAGCAGTACTTC. Its translation is CASSPLDSVYEQYF.